Given below is one T cell receptor beta chain in context. The antigen is unknown. This sample is part of a study of cytomegalovirus exposure and HLA in healthy donors. Points from the study as a whole: For most TCR sequences rarity was the rule, although some public TCRs occurred in many donors. The productive fraction for most TCR beta V segments was about 87% or about 30% in an earlier analysis.

Donors counted as nominally healthy when sampled, yet unrecorded immune exposures were likely. Germline V gene sequence: CDR1 SGHAT, CDR2 FQNNGV. The CDR3 has 16 amino acids. Trimming took 2 bases from V and 6 from J; bases not matched to a gene: 6. In the PCR, 60 Vbeta and 13 Jbeta primers were used. Here immunoSEQ multiplex PCR was the method, and the copy in TCRdb shows in-frame clones only, minus some. The sample shows approximately 120,000 clones, around 80% of them seen only once. The TCR originated in an older woman in good health and CMV-seropositive. The chain carries TRBV11-2 and TRBJ1-4; 10 bases align to TRBD1. The specimen sequenced was PBMCs. CDR3 sequence: CASSLRQGALDEKLFF. DNA for the CDR3: TGTGCCAGCAGCTTAAGACAGGGGGCATTGGATGAAAAACTGTTTTTT.